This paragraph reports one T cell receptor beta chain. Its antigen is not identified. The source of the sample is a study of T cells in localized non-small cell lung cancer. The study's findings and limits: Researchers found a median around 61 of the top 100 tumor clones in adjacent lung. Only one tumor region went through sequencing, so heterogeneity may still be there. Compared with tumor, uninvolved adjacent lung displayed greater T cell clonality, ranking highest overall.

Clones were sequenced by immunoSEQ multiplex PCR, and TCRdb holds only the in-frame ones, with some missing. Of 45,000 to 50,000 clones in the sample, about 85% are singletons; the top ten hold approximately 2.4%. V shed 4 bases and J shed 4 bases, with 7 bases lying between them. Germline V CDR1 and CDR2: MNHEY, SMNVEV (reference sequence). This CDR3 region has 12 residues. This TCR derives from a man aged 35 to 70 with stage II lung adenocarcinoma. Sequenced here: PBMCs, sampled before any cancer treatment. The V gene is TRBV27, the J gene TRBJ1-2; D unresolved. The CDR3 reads CASSSHSYGYTF. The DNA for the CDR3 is TGTGCCAGCAGTTCTCACTCCTATGGCTACACCTTC.